The 4 T cell receptor beta chains below come from one sample, sequenced in a study of naive and memory T cell subsets. An equimolar mix of two oligonucleotides served as the beta constant-region primer for TRBC1 and TRBC2. The ligated cDNA underwent four PCR rounds using SP2 and nested alpha and beta constant-region primers. TCRdb called the UMI-ligation and nested PCR reads again in MiXCR, with one record for every CDR3 protein. In the table there are more than 95,000 distinct CDR3 sequences, 13% to 15% of which are singletons. Antigen specificity for these receptors is unknown. General study results and limits: A few larger clonotypes appeared in naive repertoires, especially CD8, possibly memory cells re-expressing CD45RA.

Source material: naive CD8+ T cells from blood. Receptors originate from a human donor in good health.

This clonotype was detected only a few times. The V and J genes are TRBV7-9 and TRBJ2-7, with D tentatively TRBD1 or TRBD2 (5 bases each). V lost 7 bases and J lost 1, with 11 bases in between. CDR3 size: 13 residues. Germline CDR1 SEHNR, CDR2 FQNEAQ (reference sequence). Here the CDR3 reads CASTRDRSYEQYF. CDR3 sequence (DNA): TGTGCCAGCACCCGGGACCGTTCCTACGAGCAGTACTTC.

This chain links TRBV29-1 with TRBJ2-1; D call uncertain. The CDR3 has 15 amino acids. V was cut by 1 base and J by 3 bases, with 13 bases left in between. Germline CDR1 reads SQVTM; CDR2 reads ANQGSEA. The CDR3 DNA follows: TGCAGCGTTGAAGGCCCCGACACCCACTACAATGAGCAGTTCTTC. The encoded protein is CSVEGPDTHYNEQFF.

This clonotype was detected only a few times. The chain uses TRBV6-2 or TRBV6-3 and TRBJ2-7; D not resolved. Germline V CDR1 and CDR2: MNHEY, SVGEGT. With 3 bases removed from V and 2 bases from J, the gap between germline ends came to 8 bases. This CDR3 is built from 13 residues. DNA for the CDR3: TGTGCCAGCAGTTATAACGGTCCCTACGAGCAGTACTTC. This sequence encodes CASSYNGPYEQYF.

The V call is TRBV7-9, the J call TRBJ2-1; D remains ambiguous. The CDR3 runs to 12 residues. Trimming left V 4 bases short and J 6 bases short, with 7 bases between. Germline CDR1 reads SEHNR; CDR2 reads FQNEAQ (reference sequence). The DNA for the CDR3 is TGTGCCAGCAGCTCCTGGGGCAATGAGCAGTTCTTC. Amino acids: CASSSWGNEQFF. The full variable domain, rest sourced from reference TRBV7-9 and TRBJ2-1, is DTGVSQNPRHKITKRGQNVTFRCDPISEHNRLYWYRQTLGQGPEFLTYFQNEAQLEKSRLLSDRFSAERPKGSFSTLEIQRTEQGDSAMYLCASSSWGNEQFFGPGTRLTVL.